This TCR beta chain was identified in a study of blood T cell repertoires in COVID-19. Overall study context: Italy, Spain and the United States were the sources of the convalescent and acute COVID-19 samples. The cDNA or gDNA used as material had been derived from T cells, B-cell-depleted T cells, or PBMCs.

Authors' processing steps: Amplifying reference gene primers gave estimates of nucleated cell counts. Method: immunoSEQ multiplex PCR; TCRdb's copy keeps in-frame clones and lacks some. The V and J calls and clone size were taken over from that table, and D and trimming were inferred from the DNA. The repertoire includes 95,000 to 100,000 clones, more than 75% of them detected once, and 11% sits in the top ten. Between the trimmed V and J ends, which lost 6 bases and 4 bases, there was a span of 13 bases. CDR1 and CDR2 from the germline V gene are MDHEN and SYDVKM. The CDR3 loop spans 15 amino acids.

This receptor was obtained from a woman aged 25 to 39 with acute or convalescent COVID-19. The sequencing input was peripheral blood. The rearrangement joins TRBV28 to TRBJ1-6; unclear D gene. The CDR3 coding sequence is TGTGCCAGCAGCGGAGGGATGGGGTATAATTCACCCCTCCACTTT. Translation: CASSGGMGYNSPLHF.